This T cell receptor beta chain was obtained from a study of cytomegalovirus exposure and HLA in healthy donors. In the study overall: A data release that came early held tens of millions of unique TCRs from HLA-typed donors.

This clone came up a few times. Germline V gives CDR1 SQVTM, CDR2 ANQGSEA. V was clipped by 6 bases and J by 8 bases; unmatched bases: 10. The CDR3 runs to 13 residues. It was with 60 Vbeta and 13 Jbeta primers that the PCR ran. Data came from immunoSEQ multiplex PCR; TCRdb stores just in-frame clones and leaves some out. The sample contains roughly 150,000 clones, around 78% of which appear only once. V and J are TRBV29-1 and TRBJ2-1; 7 bases match TRBD1. The receptor comes from a man between 40 and 49 years old in good health and CMV-seronegative. The sample was PBMCs. The CDR3 is CSVNRGIGDEQFF. Here the CDR3 DNA reads TGCAGCGTGAACAGGGGAATCGGGGATGAGCAGTTCTTC.